Sequencing of this T cell receptor beta chain was carried out in a study of T-cell memory formation after mild COVID-19. Findings and limits, study-wide: Clones contracting over day 15 to 85 were CD4/CD8 balanced, with later expanders leaning CD4+.

After 5'RACE with constant-segment primers, TCR alpha and TCR beta cDNA libraries carrying sample barcodes and UMIs were obtained. From the 5' RACE reads, TCRdb called clonotypes with MiXCR, one entry per CDR3 protein. The table shows about 150,000 distinct CDR3 sequences, with about 25% occurring only once. Concerning this clonotype itself: Its target is not known. Its ends do not fully match the called genes, so a read error is possible.

This clonotype originated in an adult woman who had mild COVID-19 (a few samples of this study predate the infection). Cell type and time point are not known. Sequencing was performed on PBMCs or a T cell subset sorted from them (not recorded which).

The CDR3 spells CASSSVAGQEIQYF. For the CDR3, the DNA is TGTGCCAGCAGCTCTGTAGCGGGGCAAGAGATCCAGTACTTC. J is TRBJ2-5 and V is TRBV14, with 8 bases lining up with TRBD2. Germline CDR1 and CDR2: SGHDN and FVKESK. The CDR3 extends over 14 amino acids.